This T cell receptor beta chain came from a study of cytomegalovirus exposure and HLA in healthy donors. Study results and caveats: A later analysis found TCR association rates differed by HLA locus, highest for DRB1 and lowest for HLA-C. Later analysis associated a missense DCLRE1C variant with TCR beta V- and J-gene trimming. Rarity held for most TCR sequences, but there were some public TCRs that occurred in many donors. Sequencing likely caused a cluster of highly shared sequence variants.

The PCR was carried out with 60 Vbeta primers and 13 Jbeta primers. Profiled with immunoSEQ multiplex PCR; TCRdb holds only in-frame clones, not every one. The table shows roughly 150,000 clones, with roughly 76% occurring only once. The germline V gene has CDR1 LGHNT and CDR2 FRNRAP. V shed 4 bases and J 2 bases; nucleotides not matched to a gene: 7. The CDR3 length is 15 residues. Regarding this clone: What it binds is not known.

Sequencing was carried out using PBMCs. V usage is TRBV12-5 and J usage is TRBJ1-2; 7 bases are shared with TRBD1. This TCR was recovered from a male donor in good health and CMV-seronegative. The CDR3 region is CASGSPEQGNYGYTF. The CDR3 DNA sequence: TGTGCTAGTGGTTCGCCCGAACAGGGGAACTATGGCTACACCTTC. Looking up the rest from reference TRBV12-5 and TRBJ1-2 gives the full variable domain: DARVTQTPRHKVTEMGQEVTMRCQPILGHNTVFWYRQTMMQGLELLAYFRNRAPLDDSGMPKDRFSAEMPDATLATLKIQPSEPRDSAVYFCASGSPEQGNYGYTFGSGTRLTVV.